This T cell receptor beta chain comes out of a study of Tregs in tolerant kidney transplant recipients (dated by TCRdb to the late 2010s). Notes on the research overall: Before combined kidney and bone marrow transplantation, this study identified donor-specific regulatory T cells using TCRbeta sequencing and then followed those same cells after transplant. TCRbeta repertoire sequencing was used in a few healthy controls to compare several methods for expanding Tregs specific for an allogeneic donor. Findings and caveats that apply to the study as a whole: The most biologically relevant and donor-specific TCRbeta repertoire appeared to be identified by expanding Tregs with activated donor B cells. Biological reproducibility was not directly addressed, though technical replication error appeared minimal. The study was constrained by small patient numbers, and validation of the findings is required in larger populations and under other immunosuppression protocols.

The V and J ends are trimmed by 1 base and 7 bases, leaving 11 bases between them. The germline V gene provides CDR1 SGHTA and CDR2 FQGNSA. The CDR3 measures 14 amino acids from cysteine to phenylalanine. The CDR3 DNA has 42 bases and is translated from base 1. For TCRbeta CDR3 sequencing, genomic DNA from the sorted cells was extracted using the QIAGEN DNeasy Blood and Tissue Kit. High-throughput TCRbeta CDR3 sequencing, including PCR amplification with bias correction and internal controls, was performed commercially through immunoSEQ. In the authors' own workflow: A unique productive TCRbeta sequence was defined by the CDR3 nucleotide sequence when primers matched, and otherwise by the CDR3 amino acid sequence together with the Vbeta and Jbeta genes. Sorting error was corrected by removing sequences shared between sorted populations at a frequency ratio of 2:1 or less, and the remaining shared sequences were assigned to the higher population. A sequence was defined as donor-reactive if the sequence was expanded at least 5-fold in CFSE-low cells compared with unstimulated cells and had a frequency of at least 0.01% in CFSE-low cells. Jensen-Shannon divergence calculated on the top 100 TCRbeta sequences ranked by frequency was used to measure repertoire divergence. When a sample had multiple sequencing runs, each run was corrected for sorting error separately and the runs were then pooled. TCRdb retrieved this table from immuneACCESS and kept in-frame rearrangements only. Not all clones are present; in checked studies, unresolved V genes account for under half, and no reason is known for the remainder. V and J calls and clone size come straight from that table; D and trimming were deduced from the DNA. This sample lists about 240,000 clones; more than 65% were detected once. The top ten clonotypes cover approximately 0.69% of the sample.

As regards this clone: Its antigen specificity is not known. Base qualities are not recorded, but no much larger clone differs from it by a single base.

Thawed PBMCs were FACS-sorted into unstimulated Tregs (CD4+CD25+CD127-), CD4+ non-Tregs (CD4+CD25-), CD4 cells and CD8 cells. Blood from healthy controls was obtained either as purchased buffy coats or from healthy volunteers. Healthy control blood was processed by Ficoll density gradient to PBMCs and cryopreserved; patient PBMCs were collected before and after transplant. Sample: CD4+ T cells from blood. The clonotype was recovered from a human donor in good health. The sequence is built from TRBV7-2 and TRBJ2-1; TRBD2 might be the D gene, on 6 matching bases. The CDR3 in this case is CASSLVGGANEQFF. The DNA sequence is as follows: TGTGCCAGCAGCTTAGTGGGGGGTGCGAATGAGCAGTTCTTC.